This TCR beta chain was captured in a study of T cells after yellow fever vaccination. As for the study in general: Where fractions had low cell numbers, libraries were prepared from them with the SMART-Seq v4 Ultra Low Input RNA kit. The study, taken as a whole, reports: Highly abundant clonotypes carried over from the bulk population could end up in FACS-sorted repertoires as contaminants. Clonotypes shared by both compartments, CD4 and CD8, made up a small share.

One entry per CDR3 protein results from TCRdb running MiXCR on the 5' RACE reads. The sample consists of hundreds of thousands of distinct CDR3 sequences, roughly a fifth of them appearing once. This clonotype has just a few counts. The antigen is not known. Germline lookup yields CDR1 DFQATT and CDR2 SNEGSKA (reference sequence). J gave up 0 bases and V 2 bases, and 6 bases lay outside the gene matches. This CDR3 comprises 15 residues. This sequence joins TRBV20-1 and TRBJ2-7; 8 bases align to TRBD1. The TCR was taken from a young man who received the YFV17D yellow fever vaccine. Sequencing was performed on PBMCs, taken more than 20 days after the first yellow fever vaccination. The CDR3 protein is CSARSEGQVSYEQYF. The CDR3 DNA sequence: TGCAGTGCTAGAAGTGAGGGACAGGTCTCCTACGAGCAGTACTTC.